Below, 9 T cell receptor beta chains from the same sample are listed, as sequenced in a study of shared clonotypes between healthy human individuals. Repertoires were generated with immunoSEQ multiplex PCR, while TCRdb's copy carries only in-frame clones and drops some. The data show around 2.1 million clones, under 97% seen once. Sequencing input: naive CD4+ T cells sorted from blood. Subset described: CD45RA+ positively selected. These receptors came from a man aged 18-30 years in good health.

Written as DNA, the CDR3 is TGTGCCAGCAGCTTGGGGGGGCATTTCTACGAGCAGTACTTC. Translating it yields CASSLGGHFYEQYF. J is TRBJ2-7 and V is TRBV5-6; D is perhaps TRBD1 (6 bases). The CDR3 runs 14 residues. V was trimmed by 0 bases and J by 3 bases, leaving 10 bases between them. The germline gives CDR1 SGHDT, CDR2 YYEEEE.

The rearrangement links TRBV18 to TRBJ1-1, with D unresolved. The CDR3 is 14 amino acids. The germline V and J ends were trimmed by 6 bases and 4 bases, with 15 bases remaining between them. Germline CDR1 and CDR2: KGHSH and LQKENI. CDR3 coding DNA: TGTGCCAGCTCCCTACTAACGGGTTCCACTGAAGCTTTCTTT. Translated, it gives CASSLLTGSTEAFF.

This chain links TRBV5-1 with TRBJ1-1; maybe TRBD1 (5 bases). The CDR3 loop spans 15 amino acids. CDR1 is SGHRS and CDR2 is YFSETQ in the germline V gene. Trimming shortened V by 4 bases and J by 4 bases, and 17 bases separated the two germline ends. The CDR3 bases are TGCGCCAGCAGCCCGCTCCTTGGGGGTAGCACTGAAGCTTTCTTT. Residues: CASSPLLGGSTEAFF.

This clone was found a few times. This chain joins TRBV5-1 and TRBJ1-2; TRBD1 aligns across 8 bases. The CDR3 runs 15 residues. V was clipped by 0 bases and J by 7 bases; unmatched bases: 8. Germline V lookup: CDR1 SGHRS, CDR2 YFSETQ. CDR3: CASSLVVTGEAGYTF. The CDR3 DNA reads TGCGCCAGCAGCTTGGTTGTGACAGGGGAAGCTGGCTACACCTTC.

DNA of the CDR3: TGCGCCAGCAGCCAAGATCGGGCGGGGATCCAACCCACCGGGGAGCTGTTTTTT. Translating it yields CASSQDRAGIQPTGELFF. The rearrangement joins TRBV4-1 to TRBJ2-2; perhaps TRBD2 as D (6 bases). The ends were cut back, 0 bases at V and 4 bases at J, with 18 bases in the middle. The CDR3 contains 18 residues. Germline loops: CDR1 MGHRA, CDR2 YSYEKL.

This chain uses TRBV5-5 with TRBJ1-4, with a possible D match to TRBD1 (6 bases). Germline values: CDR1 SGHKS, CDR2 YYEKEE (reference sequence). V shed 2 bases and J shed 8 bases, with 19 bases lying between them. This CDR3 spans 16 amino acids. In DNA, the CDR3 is TGTGCCAGCAGCTTTGATATGGTACAGGGATACGAAAAACTGTTTTTT. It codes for CASSFDMVQGYEKLFF.

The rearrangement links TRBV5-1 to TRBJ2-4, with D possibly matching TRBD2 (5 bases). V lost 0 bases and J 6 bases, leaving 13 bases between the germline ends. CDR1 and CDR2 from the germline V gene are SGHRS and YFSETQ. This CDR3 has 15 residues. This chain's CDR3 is CASSLDTGGGNIQYF. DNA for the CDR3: TGCGCCAGCAGCTTGGACACCGGAGGAGGAAACATTCAGTACTTC. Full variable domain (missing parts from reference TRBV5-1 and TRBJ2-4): KAGVTQTPRYLIKTRGQQVTLSCSPISGHRSVSWYQQTPGQGLQFLFEYFSETQRNKGNFPGRFSGRQFSNSRSEMNVSTLELGDSALYLCASSLDTGGGNIQYFGAGTRLSVL.

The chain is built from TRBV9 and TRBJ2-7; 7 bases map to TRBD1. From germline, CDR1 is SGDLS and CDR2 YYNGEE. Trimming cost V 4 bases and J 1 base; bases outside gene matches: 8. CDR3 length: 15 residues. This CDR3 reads CASSPRQGPSYEQYF. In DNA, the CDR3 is TGTGCCAGCAGCCCCCGACAGGGACCGTCCTACGAGCAGTACTTC.

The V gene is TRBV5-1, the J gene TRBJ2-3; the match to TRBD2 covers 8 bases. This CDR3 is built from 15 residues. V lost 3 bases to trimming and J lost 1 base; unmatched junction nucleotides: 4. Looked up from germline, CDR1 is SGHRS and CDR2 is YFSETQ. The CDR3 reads CASSSREGGTDTQYF. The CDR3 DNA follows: TGCGCCAGCAGCTCCCGGGAGGGGGGCACAGATACGCAGTATTTT. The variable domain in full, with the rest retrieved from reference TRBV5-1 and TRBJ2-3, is KAGVTQTPRYLIKTRGQQVTLSCSPISGHRSVSWYQQTPGQGLQFLFEYFSETQRNKGNFPGRFSGRQFSNSRSEMNVSTLELGDSALYLCASSSREGGTDTQYFGPGTRLTVL.